This T cell receptor beta chain comes out of a study of cytomegalovirus exposure and HLA in healthy donors. Study-level results: Accurate prediction of most subjects' HLA-A and HLA-B alleles from TCR beta sequences was reported.

Germline V CDR1 and CDR2: SGHNT, YYREEE (reference sequence). Trimming removed 5 bases from V and 2 bases from J; junction bases left unmatched: 6. The CDR3 contains 14 residues. Note on this clone: No antigen is known for it.

Vbeta (60) and Jbeta (13) primers were used in the PCR. As originally analysed: As a later analysis found, there were 70 million to 90 million unique TCR beta chains, of which roughly 11 million were shared. Clones were read by immunoSEQ multiplex PCR, and TCRdb kept only the in-frame ones, dropping some. Clonal size and the V and J genes are those of that table, whereas D and trimming came from the DNA. The sample includes around 200,000 clones, just over 75% of them seen just once. At sampling all donors were nominally healthy, likely with unrecorded immune exposures. The chain has TRBV5-4 and TRBJ1-1; 7 bases fit TRBD1. Material for sequencing was PBMCs. The source of this sequence is a woman aged 60-75 years in good health and CMV-seropositive. In DNA form, the CDR3 reads TGTGCCAGCAGGCCTGACAGGGAAAACACTGAAGCTTTCTTT. This translates into CASRPDRENTEAFF.